This TCR beta chain came from a study of cytomegalovirus exposure and HLA in healthy donors. Study-wide background: Genetic ancestry analysis placed around 76% of the 410 or so donors that were genotyped in the Caucasian-associated cluster.

In regard to this clone: Its antigen remains unknown.

Unrecorded immune exposure was likely among donors, who were nominally healthy when sampled. The primer mix had 60 Vbeta and 13 Jbeta primers. The method was immunoSEQ multiplex PCR; TCRdb's version includes in-frame clones alone and lacks a portion of them. The data show some 190,000 clones, 83% seen once. The study's findings and limits: The sole available immune exposure information was CMV serostatus. Testing in vitro showed a few CMV-associated chains specific for CMV antigens.

Trimming stripped 5 bases from V and 4 bases from J, with 10 bases between. Germline V gene sequence: CDR1 SGHAT, CDR2 FQNNGV. This CDR3 has 13 residues. This TCR was sampled from a man aged 35-49 years in good health and CMV-seropositive. The sample consisted of PBMCs. The chain carries TRBV11-2 and TRBJ2-3; perhaps TRBD2 as D (5 bases). The CDR3 here is CASSIPGADTQYF. The CDR3, as DNA: TGTGCCAGCAGCATTCCCGGGGCAGATACGCAGTATTTT.